This TCR beta chain was captured in a study of glioma-infiltrating T cells. Findings of the study overall: A blood CDR3 motif signature was depleted in highly divergent patients.

Concerning this clonotype: Its antigen is as yet unknown.

The iRepertoire nested amplicon-rescue multiplex PCR amplified TCR alpha and beta CDR3s from RNA. TCRdb recomputed calls from the multiplex PCR reads with MiXCR, one row per CDR3 protein. This sample has 300,000 to 400,000 distinct CDR3 sequences, with about two fifths found just once. The CDR3 consists of 16 residues. Trimming removed 6 bases from V and 8 bases from J; junction bases left unmatched: 11. Per germline, CDR1 MDHEN and CDR2 SYDVKM. The V and J genes are TRBV28 and TRBJ2-1; 12 nucleotides match TRBD2. The TCR originated in a human donor with low-grade glioma or glioblastoma, undergoing nonglioma brain surgery, or in good health (not recorded which). Material for sequencing was glioma tissue, nonneoplastic brain tissue, or PBMCs (not recorded which). In DNA form, the CDR3 reads TGTGCCAGCAGCCGCGGACTAGCGGGATACGGGCATGAGCAGTTCTTC. Translating gives CASSRGLAGYGHEQFF.